Sequencing of this TCR beta chain was carried out in a study of spatial heterogeneity in lung cancer. This clonotype was seen repeatedly, ten times or more. The antigen is not known. This beta chain is an off-target read within a library intended for alpha chains, so its frequency means little. MiXCR was run by TCRdb on the 5' RACE reads, yielding one entry per CDR3 protein. Of over 10,000 distinct CDR3 sequences listed, 4.5% to 7% are singletons. General study points: Intratumoral expanded alpha and beta TCR counts were found to track tumor mutation counts.

Time point meaning: sample taken at primary tumor resection. V was shortened by 5 bases and J by 7 bases, with 15 bases between the two germline ends. This CDR3 has 12 residues. Germline V gene lookup returns CDR1 SQVTM and CDR2 ANQGSEA. This receptor was obtained from a female donor with early-stage non-small cell lung cancer. The source material was lung tumor tissue, sampled at surgery. The V and J genes are TRBV29-1 and TRBJ2-7, with D tentatively TRBD1 (5 bases). CDR3: CSVQETAREQYF. Here the CDR3 DNA reads TGCAGCGTTCAGGAGACAGCGAGGGAGCAGTACTTC.